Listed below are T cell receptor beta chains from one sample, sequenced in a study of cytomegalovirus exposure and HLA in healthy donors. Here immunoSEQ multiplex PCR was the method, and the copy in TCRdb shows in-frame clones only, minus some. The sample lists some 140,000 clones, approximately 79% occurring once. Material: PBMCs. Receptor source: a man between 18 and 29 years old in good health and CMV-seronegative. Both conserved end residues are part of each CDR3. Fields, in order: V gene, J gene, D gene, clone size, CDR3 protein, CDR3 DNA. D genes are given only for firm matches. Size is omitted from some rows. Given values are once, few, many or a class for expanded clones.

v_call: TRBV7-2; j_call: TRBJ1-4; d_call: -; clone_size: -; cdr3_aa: CASSPPGGIGEKLFF; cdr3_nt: TGTGCCAGCAGCCCTCCCGGAGGGATAGGTGAAAAACTGTTTTTT
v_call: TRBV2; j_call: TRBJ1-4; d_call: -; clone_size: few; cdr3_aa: CASKQGANEKLFF; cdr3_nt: TGTGCCAGCAAACAGGGAGCTAATGAAAAACTGTTTTTT
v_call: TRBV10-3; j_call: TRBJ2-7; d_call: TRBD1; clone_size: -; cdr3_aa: CATVRQGPSYEQYF; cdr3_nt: TGTGCCACCGTCCGACAGGGACCCTCCTACGAGCAGTACTTC
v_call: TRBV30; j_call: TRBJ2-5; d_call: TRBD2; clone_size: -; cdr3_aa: CAFTSGGFQETQYF; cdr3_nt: TGTGCCTTCACTAGCGGGGGGTTCCAGGAGACCCAGTACTTC
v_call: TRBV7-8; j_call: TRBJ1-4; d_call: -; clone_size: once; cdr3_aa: CASSLAGGFNEKLFF; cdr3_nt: TGTGCCAGCAGCTTAGCGGGAGGGTTTAATGAAAAACTGTTTTTT
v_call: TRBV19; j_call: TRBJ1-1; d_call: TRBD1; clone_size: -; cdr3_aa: CASSIDPRGSNTEAFF; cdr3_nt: TGTGCCAGTAGTATAGATCCCAGGGGGTCCAACACTGAAGCTTTCTTT
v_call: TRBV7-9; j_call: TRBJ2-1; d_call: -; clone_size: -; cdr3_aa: CASSPRQISYNEQFF; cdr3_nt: TGTGCCAGCAGCCCAAGACAAATCTCCTACAATGAGCAGTTCTTC
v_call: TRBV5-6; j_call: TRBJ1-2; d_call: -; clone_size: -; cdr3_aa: CASSFQGTDGYTF; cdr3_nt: TGTGCCAGCAGCTTCCAGGGTACTGACGGCTACACCTTC
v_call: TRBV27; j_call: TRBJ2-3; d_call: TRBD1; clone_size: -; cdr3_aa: CASSFRGGQGFTDTQYF; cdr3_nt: TGTGCCAGCAGTTTCAGAGGTGGACAGGGGTTCACAGATACGCAGTATTTT
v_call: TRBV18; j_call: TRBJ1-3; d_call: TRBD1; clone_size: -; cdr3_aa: CASSPTGGSGNTIYF; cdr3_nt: TGTGCCAGCTCACCGACAGGGGGCTCTGGAAACACCATATATTTT
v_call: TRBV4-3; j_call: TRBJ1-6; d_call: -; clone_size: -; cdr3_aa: CASSPRQDYNSPLHF; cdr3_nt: TGCGCCAGCAGCCCGAGACAGGACTATAATTCACCCCTCCACTTT
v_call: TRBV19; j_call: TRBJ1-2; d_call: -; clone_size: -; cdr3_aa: CASRGRDKLRPNYGYTF; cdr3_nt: TGTGCCAGTAGAGGCCGGGACAAACTACGACCTAACTATGGCTACACCTTC
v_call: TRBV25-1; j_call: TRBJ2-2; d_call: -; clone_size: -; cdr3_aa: CASSVTGSSGNGELFF; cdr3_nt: TGTGCCAGCAGTGTTACAGGGAGCTCGGGGAACGGGGAGCTGTTTTTT
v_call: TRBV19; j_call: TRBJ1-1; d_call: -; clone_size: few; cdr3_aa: CASSMGGGAGAFF; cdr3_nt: TGTGCCAGTAGTATGGGTGGGGGCGCCGGAGCTTTCTTT
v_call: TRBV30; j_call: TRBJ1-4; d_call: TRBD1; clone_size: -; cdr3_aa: CAWGQGAGEKLFF; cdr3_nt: TGTGCCTGGGGACAGGGGGCGGGTGAAAAACTGTTTTTT
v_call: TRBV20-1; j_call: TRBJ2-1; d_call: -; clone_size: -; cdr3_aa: CSARAPNEQFF; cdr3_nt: TGCAGTGCTAGGGCCCCCAATGAGCAGTTCTTC
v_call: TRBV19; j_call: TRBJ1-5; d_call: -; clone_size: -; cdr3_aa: CASSIRDNQPQHF; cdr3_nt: TGTGCCAGTAGTATTAGAGACAATCAGCCCCAGCATTTT
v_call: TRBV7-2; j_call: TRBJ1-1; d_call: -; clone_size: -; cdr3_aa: CASSFGLQSGWTEAFF; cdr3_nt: TGTGCCAGCAGCTTTGGCCTCCAATCAGGGTGGACTGAAGCTTTCTTT
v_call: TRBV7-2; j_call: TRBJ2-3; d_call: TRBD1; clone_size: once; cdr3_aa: CASSLYRGVTDTQYF; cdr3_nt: TGTGCCAGCAGCTTATACAGGGGGGTCACAGATACGCAGTATTTT
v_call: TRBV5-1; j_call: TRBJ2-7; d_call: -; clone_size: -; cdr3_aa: CASSFDRAYEQYF; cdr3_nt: TGCGCCAGCAGCTTCGACAGAGCCTACGAGCAGTACTTC
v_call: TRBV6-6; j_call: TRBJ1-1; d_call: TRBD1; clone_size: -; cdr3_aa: CASRTGPNTEAFF; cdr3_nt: TGTGCCAGCAGGACAGGGCCGAACACTGAAGCTTTCTTT
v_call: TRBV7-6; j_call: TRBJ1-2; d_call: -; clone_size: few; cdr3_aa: CASSLGLTDYGYTF; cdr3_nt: TGTGCCAGCAGCTTAGGACTCACCGATTATGGCTACACCTTC
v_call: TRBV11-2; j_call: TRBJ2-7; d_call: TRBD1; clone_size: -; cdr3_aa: CASSRQGYEQYF; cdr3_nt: TGTGCCAGCAGTAGACAGGGGTACGAGCAGTACTTC
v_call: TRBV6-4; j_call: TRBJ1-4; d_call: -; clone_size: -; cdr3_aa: CASSPTGSLNEKLFF; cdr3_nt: TGTGCCAGCAGCCCCACAGGGTCGCTTAATGAAAAACTGTTTTTT
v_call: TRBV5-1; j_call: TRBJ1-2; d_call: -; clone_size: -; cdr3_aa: CASSLGRVGGGYTF; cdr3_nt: TGCGCCAGCAGCCTGGGGCGCGTCGGGGGGGGCTACACCTTC
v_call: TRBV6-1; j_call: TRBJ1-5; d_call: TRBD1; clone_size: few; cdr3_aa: CATILRTGNNQPQHF; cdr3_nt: TGTGCCACCATCCTCCGGACAGGCAATAATCAGCCCCAGCATTTT
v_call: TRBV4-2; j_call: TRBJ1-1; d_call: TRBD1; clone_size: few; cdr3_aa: CASSQDWDRGGTEAFF; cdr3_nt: TGTGCCAGCAGCCAAGATTGGGACAGGGGCGGTACTGAAGCTTTCTTT